This T cell receptor (beta chain) stems from a study of cytomegalovirus exposure and HLA in healthy donors. PCR was performed using 60 Vbeta and 13 Jbeta primers. The method was immunoSEQ multiplex PCR; TCRdb's version includes in-frame clones alone and lacks a portion of them. This table has about 190,000 clones, over 65% appearing once. Germline V gene lookup returns CDR1 MNHNS and CDR2 SASEGT. With V trimmed by 2 bases and J by 4 bases, 2 bases remained unmatched. This CDR3 region has 14 residues. This chain connects TRBV6-1 to TRBJ2-5, with TRBD1 matching 9 bases. Sequencing input: PBMCs. This clonotype was sampled from a man aged 35 to 55 in good health and CMV-seropositive. This chain's CDR3 is CASSEPGQGETQYF. DNA for the CDR3: TGTGCCAGCAGTGAACCGGGACAGGGAGAGACCCAGTACTTC.